These T cell receptor beta chains were read from a single sample in a study of control samples from healthy donors and cancer patients. The data were produced by immunoSEQ multiplex PCR, yet TCRdb's version contains in-frame clones alone and is incomplete. There are about 160,000 clones in the sample; 96% occur only once, and under 1.2% lies in the top ten. Source material: blood. These TCRs come from a woman in her thirties in good health. CDR3s include the opening cysteine and the closing phenylalanine or tryptophan.

>TRBV4-1|16
CASSQETPERDTEAFF
>TRBV7-3|13
CASSSTRAETQYF
>TRBV6-5|15
CASSYGTMGNYGYTF
>TRBV18|13
CASSEGRNQPQHF
>TRBV24-1|18
CATSDLAGGKGNYNEQFF
>TRBV19|19
CASSITAVVGPSGSREQYF
>TRBV6-5|15
CASSRRQGFEPEAFF
>TRBV2|15
CASSLLAENTGELFF
>TRBV19|15
CASSIGSGTSGRQYF
>TRBV2|13
CASSLGSYNEQFF
>TRBV28|14
CASSSATVRGEQYF
>TRBV28|14
CASREGAGNEKLFF
>TRBV5-1|15
CASSLVGTGNTEAFF
>TRBV27|15
CASSLGASGLYEQYF
>TRBV30|14
CAWTPGSYNSPLHF
>TRBV25-1|18
CASSGLQGYGSGANVLTF
>TRBV11-2|13
CASSLERGGEAFF